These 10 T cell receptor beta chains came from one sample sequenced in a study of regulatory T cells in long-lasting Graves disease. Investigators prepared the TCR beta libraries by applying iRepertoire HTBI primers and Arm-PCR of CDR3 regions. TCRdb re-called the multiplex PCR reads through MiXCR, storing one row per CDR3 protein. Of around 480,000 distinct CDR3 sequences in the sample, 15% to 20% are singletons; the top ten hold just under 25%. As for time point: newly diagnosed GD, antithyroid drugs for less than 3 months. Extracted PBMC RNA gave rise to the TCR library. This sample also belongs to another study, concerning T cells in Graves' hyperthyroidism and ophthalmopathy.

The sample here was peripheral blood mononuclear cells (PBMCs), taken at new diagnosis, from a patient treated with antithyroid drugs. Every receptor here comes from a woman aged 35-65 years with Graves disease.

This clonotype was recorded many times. CDR3 region: CASSLEGARYNEQFF. DNA for the CDR3: TGTGCCAGCAGCTTAGAGGGGGCCAGATACAATGAGCAGTTCTTC. The rearrangement joins TRBV11-3 to TRBJ2-1; TRBD1 is a possible D gene (6 bases). Trimming stripped 0 bases from V and 4 bases from J, with 10 bases between. The germline CDR1 and CDR2 sequences are SGHNT and YENEEA. The CDR3 extends over 15 amino acids.

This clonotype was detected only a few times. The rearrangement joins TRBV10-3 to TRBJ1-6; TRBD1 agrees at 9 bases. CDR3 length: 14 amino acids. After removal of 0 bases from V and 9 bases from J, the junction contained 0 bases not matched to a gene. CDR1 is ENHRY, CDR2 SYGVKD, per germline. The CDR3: CAISESTGGSPLHF. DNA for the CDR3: TGTGCCATCAGTGAGTCGACAGGGGGTTCACCCCTCCACTTT.

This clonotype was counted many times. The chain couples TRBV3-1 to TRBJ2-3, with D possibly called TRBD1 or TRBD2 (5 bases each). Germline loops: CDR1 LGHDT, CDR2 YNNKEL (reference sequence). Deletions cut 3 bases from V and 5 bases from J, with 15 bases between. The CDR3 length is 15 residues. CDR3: CASSHAAGAVDTQYF. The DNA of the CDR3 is TGTGCCAGCAGCCATGCCGCCGGGGCGGTAGATACGCAGTATTTT.

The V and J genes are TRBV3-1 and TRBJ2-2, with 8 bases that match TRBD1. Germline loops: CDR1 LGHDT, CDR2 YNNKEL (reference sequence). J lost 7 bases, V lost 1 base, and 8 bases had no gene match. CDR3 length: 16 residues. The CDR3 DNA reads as TGTGCCAGCAGCCAAGCCTGGGCAGGGGGCAACGGGGAGCTGTTTTTT. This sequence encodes CASSQAWAGGNGELFF. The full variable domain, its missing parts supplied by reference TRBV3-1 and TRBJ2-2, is DTAVSQTPKYLVTQMGNDKSIKCEQNLGHDTMYWYKQDSKKFLKIMFSYNNKELIINETVPNRFSPKSPDKAHLNLHINSLELGDSAVYFCASSQAWAGGNGELFFGEGSRLTVL.

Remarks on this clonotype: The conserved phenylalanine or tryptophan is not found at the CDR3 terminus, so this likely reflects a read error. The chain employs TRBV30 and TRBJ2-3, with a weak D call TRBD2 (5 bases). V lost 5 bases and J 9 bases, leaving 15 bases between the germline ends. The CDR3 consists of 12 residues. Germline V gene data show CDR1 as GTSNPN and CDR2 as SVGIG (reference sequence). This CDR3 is CAWDPETNTQYL. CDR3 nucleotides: TGTGCCTGGGACCCGGAGACTAACACGCAGTATCTT.

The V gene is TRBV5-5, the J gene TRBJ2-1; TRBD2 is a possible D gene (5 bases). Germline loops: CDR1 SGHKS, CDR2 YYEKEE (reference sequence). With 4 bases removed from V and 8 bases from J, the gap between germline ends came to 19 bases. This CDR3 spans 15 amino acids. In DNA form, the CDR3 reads TGTGCCAGCAGCGTCTCGGGCGGGTGGCAGGATGAGCAGTTCTTC. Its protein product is CASSVSGGWQDEQFF.

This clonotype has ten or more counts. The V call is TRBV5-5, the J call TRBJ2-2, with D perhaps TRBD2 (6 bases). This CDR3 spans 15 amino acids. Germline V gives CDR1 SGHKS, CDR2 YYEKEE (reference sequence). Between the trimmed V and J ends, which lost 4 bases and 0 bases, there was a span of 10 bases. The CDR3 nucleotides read TGTGCCAGCAGCCTGGGACTGTCGAACACCGGGGAGCTGTTTTTT. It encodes CASSLGLSNTGELFF.

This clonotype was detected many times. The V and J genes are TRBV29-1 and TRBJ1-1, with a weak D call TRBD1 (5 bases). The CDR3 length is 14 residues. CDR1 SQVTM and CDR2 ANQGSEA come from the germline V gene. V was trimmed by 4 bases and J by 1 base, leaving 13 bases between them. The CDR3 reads CSVVGQAPNTEAFF. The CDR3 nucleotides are TGCAGCGTTGTGGGGCAGGCACCGAACACTGAAGCTTTCTTT.

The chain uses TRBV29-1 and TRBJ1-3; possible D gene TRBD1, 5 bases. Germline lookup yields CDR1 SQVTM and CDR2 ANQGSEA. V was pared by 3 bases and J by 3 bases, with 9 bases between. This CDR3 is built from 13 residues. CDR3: CSVEAGNGNTIYF. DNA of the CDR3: TGCAGCGTTGAGGCAGGGAATGGAAACACCATATATTTT.

CDR3 protein: CASSFRTPGALGTEAFF. The CDR3 region has the DNA TGTGCCAGCAGTTTCAGGACCCCGGGCGCCTTGGGCACTGAAGCTTTCTTT. This chain links TRBV12-3 or TRBV12-4 with TRBJ1-1, with D uncertain. Trimming stripped 3 bases from V and 4 bases from J, with 21 bases between. The CDR3 length is 17 residues.